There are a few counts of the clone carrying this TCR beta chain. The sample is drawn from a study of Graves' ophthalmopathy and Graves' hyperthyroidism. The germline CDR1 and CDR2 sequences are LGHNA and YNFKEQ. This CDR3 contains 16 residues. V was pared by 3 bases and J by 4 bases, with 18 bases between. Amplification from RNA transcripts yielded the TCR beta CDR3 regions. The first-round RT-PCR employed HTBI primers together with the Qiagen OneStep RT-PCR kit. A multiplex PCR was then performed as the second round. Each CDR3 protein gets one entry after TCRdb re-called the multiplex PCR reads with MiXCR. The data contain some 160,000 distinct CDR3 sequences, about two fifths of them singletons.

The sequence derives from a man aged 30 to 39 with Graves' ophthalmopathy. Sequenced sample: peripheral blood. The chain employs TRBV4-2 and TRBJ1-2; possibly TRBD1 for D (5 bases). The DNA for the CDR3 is TGTGCCAGCAGCCACCCCCGAGGGCAGGGTGGCTATGGCTACACCTTC. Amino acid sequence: CASSHPRGQGGYGYTF.